The present entry profiles one T cell receptor (beta chain) with its context. The antigen is not known. The data originate from a study of blood T cells in healthy people across ages. The second PCR ran about 6 to 12 cycles with a sample-barcoded 5' primer and J-beta primers. MiXCR, applied by TCRdb to the 5' RACE reads, yields one record per CDR3 protein. This repertoire shows more than 900,000 distinct CDR3 sequences, about 29% found once; its top ten account for about 10%. Notes on the study in general: Diversity estimated from one million T cells was considered an underestimate. PBMCs were not sorted, which prevented a conclusive comparison of naive versus antigen-experienced cells.

Germline V gene lookup returns CDR1 SGHAT and CDR2 FQNNGV. V gave up 5 bases and J gave up 3 bases, with 21 bases separating them. CDR3 length: 17 residues. These data were also reused for a study on T cells of mothers and their children.

The sample comprised blood. This sequence joins TRBV11-2 and TRBJ2-3, with D tentatively TRBD1 (6 bases). This clonotype was sampled from a woman aged 35 to 49 in good health. CDR3 loop: CASSPSRWDTKTDTQYF. The CDR3 DNA follows: TGTGCCAGCAGCCCGAGCCGTTGGGACACGAAAACAGATACGCAGTATTTT.